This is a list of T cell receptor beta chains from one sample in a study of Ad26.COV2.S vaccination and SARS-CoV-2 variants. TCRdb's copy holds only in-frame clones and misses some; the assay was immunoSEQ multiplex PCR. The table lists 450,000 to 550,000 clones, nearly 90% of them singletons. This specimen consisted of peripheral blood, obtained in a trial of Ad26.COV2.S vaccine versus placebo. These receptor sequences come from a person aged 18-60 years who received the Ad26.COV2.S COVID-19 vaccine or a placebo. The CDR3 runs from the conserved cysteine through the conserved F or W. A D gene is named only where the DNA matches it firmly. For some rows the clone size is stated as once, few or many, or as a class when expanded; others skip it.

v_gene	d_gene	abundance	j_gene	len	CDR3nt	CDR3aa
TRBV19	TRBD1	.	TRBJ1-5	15	TGTGCCAGTAGTCCACAGGGGATGGGCAATCAGCCCCAGCATTTT	CASSPQGMGNQPQHF
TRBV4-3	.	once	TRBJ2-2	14	TGCGCCAGCAGCCAACAGGGTTCGTTCGGGGAGCTGTTTTTT	CASSQQGSFGELFF
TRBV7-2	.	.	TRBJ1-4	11	TGTGCCAGCAGCTTTGGGCGGAGACTGTTTTTT	CASSFGRRLFF
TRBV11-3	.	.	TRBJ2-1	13	TGTGCCAGCAGCTTAGGCGAGGTGCCTGAGCAGTTCTTC	CASSLGEVPEQFF
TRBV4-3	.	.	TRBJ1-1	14	TGCGCCAGCAGCCAAGTCGGGAGGGCAGGAAGGGCTTTCTTT	CASSQVGRAGRAFF
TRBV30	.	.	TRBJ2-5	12	TGTGCCTGGAGTGTTAGTTGGGAGACCCAGTACTTC	CAWSVSWETQYF
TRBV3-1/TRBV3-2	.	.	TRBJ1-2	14	TGTGCCAGCAGCCAATGGGCAGCGTCCTATGGCTACACCTTC	CASSQWAASYGYTF
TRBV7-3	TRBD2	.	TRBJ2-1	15	TGTGCCAGCAGCTTAAGGCGGGGGGAATACAATGAGCAGTTCTTC	CASSLRRGEYNEQFF
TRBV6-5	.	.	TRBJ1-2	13	TGTGCCAGCAGCGATACTAGAGGCTATGGCTACACCTTC	CASSDTRGYGYTF
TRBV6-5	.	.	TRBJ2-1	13	TGTGCCAGTGGCAGTCCCTTTGAGGATGAGCAGTTCTTC	CASGSPFEDEQFF
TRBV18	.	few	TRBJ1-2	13	TGTGCCAGCTCCCAGGACCGAGACTATGGCTACACCTTC	CASSQDRDYGYTF
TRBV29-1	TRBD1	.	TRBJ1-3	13	TGCAGCGTCTCCGACAGGGGCGGAAACACCATATATTTT	CSVSDRGGNTIYF
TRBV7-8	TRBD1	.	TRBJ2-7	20	TGTGCCAGCAGCCCCCGACTCGAAGGGACAGGGTTTGGGGCCTCCTACGAGCAGTACTTC	CASSPRLEGTGFGASYEQYF